This is a list of T cell receptor beta chains from one sample in a study of blood T cell repertoires in COVID-19. Profiling relied on immunoSEQ multiplex PCR, and the TCRdb table lists in-frame clones only, not all of them. The data hold 350,000 to 400,000 clones, with around 89% observed a single time. Specimen: peripheral blood. These receptors originate from a woman aged 25 to 39 with COVID-19, enrolled during active disease. Each CDR3 is given with its conserved first and last residue. D genes are given only for firm matches. A row's size may be missing; if present it is once, few, many or a size class.

abundance: .; v_gene: TRBV28; d_gene: .; j_gene: TRBJ2-5; CDR3aa: CASSPGQFQETQYF; CDR3nt: TGTGCCAGCAGCCCAGGACAGTTCCAAGAGACCCAGTACTTC
abundance: .; v_gene: TRBV13; d_gene: TRBD1; j_gene: TRBJ2-7; CDR3aa: CASNAGTEPYEQYF; CDR3nt: TGTGCCAGCAACGCCGGGACAGAACCCTACGAGCAGTACTTC
abundance: .; v_gene: TRBV3-1/TRBV3-2; d_gene: TRBD1; j_gene: TRBJ2-6; CDR3aa: CASSQAGQGSSGANVLTF; CDR3nt: TGTGCCAGCAGCCAAGCAGGACAGGGGAGCTCTGGGGCCAACGTCCTGACTTTC
abundance: .; v_gene: TRBV7-6; d_gene: TRBD2; j_gene: TRBJ2-1; CDR3aa: CASSFLTSGAEYSYNEQFF; CDR3nt: TGTGCCAGCAGCTTCCTCACTAGCGGGGCCGAATATTCCTACAATGAGCAGTTCTTC
abundance: .; v_gene: TRBV24-1; d_gene: TRBD1; j_gene: TRBJ1-1; CDR3aa: CATRGSDRPNTEAFF; CDR3nt: TGTGCCACCAGGGGGTCGGACAGGCCGAACACTGAAGCTTTCTTT
abundance: once; v_gene: TRBV14; d_gene: TRBD1; j_gene: TRBJ1-1; CDR3aa: CASSQELRQGGNTEAFF; CDR3nt: TGTGCCAGCAGCCAAGAATTGAGACAGGGCGGGAACACTGAAGCTTTCTTT
abundance: .; v_gene: TRBV7-2; d_gene: TRBD1; j_gene: TRBJ1-6; CDR3aa: CASSSGGTGGNSPLHF; CDR3nt: TGTGCCAGCAGCTCCGGCGGGACAGGGGGTAATTCACCCCTCCACTTT
abundance: .; v_gene: TRBV2; d_gene: TRBD1; j_gene: TRBJ2-3; CDR3aa: CASSVETGWRTDTQYF; CDR3nt: TGTGCCAGCAGTGTTGAGACAGGGTGGCGCACAGATACGCAGTATTTT
abundance: .; v_gene: TRBV4-1; d_gene: TRBD2; j_gene: TRBJ2-7; CDR3aa: CASSHGAGGPYEQYF; CDR3nt: TGCGCCAGCAGCCACGGAGCGGGGGGGCCTTACGAGCAGTACTTC
abundance: .; v_gene: TRBV5-1; d_gene: .; j_gene: TRBJ2-5; CDR3aa: CASSLPREMETQYF; CDR3nt: TGCGCCAGCAGCTTACCTCGGGAGATGGAGACCCAGTACTTC
abundance: .; v_gene: TRBV7-4; d_gene: .; j_gene: TRBJ1-5; CDR3aa: CASRTREGYSNQPQHF; CDR3nt: TGTGCCAGCAGGACCCGTGAGGGATATAGCAATCAGCCCCAGCATTTT
abundance: .; v_gene: TRBV5-8; d_gene: TRBD1; j_gene: TRBJ1-5; CDR3aa: CASSPGTGIANQPQHF; CDR3nt: TGTGCCAGCAGCCCCGGGACAGGGATTGCCAATCAGCCCCAGCATTTT
abundance: .; v_gene: TRBV5-4; d_gene: .; j_gene: TRBJ2-1; CDR3aa: CASSFPGRNEQFF; CDR3nt: TGTGCCAGCAGTTTCCCGGGGAGGAATGAGCAGTTCTTC
abundance: .; v_gene: TRBV7-9; d_gene: .; j_gene: TRBJ2-1; CDR3aa: CASSLGPQRWEQFF; CDR3nt: TGTGCCAGCAGCTTAGGCCCACAGCGGTGGGAGCAGTTCTTC
abundance: .; v_gene: TRBV24-1; d_gene: .; j_gene: TRBJ2-5; CDR3aa: CATSDSGFQETQYF; CDR3nt: TGTGCCACCAGTGATTCAGGATTTCAAGAGACCCAGTACTTC
abundance: .; v_gene: TRBV6-6; d_gene: .; j_gene: TRBJ1-2; CDR3aa: CASSYPSGESTF; CDR3nt: TGTGCCAGCAGTTACCCAAGCGGGGAAAGCACCTTC
abundance: .; v_gene: TRBV7-2; d_gene: .; j_gene: TRBJ2-5; CDR3aa: CASSLGPQVETQYF; CDR3nt: TGTGCCAGCAGCTTAGGTCCCCAGGTAGAGACCCAGTACTTC
abundance: .; v_gene: TRBV7-2; d_gene: TRBD1; j_gene: TRBJ1-5; CDR3aa: CASSSTGGSNQPQHF; CDR3nt: TGTGCCAGCAGTTCAACAGGGGGCAGCAATCAGCCCCAGCATTTT